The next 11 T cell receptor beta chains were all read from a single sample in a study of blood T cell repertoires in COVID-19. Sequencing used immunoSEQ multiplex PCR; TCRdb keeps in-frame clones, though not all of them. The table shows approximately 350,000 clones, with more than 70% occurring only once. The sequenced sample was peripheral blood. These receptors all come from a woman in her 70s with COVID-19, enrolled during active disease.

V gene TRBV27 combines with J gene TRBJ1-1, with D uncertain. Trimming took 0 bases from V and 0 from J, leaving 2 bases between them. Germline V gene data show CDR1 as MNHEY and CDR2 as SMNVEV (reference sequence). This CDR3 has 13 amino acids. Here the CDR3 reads CASSLSMNTEAFF. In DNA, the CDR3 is TGTGCCAGCAGTTTATCTATGAACACTGAAGCTTTCTTT.

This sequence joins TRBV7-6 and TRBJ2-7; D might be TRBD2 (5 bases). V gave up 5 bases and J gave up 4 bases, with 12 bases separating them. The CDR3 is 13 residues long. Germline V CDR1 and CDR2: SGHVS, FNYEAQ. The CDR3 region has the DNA TGTGCCAGCAGCCCGAGGGTAGGGTACGAGCAGTACTTC. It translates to CASSPRVGYEQYF.

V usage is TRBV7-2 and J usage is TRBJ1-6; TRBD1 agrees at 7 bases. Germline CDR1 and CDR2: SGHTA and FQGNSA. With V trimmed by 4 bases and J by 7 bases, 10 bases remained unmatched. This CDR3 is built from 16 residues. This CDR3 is CASSYTSTGSNSPLHF. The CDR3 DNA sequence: TGTGCCAGCAGCTACACCTCGACAGGGTCGAATTCACCCCTCCACTTT.

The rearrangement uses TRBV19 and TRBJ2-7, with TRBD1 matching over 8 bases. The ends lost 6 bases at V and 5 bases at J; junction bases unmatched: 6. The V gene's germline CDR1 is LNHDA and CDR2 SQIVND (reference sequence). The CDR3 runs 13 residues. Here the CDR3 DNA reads TGTGCCAGTAGAACACAGGGGGACGACGAGCAGTACTTC. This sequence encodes CASRTQGDDEQYF.

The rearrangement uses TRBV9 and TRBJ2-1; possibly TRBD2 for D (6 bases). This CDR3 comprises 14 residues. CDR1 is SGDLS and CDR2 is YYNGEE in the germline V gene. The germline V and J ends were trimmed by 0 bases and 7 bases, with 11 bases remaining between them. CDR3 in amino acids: CASSVGWAGNEQFF. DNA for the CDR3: TGTGCCAGCAGCGTAGGTTGGGCGGGGAATGAGCAGTTCTTC.

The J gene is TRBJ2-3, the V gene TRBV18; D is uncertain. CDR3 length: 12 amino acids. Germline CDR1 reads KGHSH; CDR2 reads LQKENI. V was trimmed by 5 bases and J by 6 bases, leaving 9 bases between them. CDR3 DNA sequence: TGTGCCAGCTCAAATGACGGGGATACGCAGTATTTT. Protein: CASSNDGDTQYF. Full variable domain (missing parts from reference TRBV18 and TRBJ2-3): NAGVMQNPRHLVRRRGQEARLRCSPMKGHSHVYWYRQLPEEGLKFMVYLQKENIIDESGMPKERFSAEFPKEGPSILRIQQVVRGDSAAYFCASSNDGDTQYFGPGTRLTVL.

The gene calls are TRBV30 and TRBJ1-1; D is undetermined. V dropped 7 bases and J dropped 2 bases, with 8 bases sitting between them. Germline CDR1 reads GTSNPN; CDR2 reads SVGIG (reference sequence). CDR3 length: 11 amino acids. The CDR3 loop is CASNRNTEAFF. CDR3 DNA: TGTGCCTCTAACAGAAACACTGAAGCTTTCTTT.

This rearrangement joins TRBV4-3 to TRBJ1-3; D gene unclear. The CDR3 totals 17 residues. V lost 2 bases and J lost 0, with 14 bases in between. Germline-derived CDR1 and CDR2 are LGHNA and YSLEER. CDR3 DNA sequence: TGCGCCAGCAGCCAAATGCTGCCGGGGATCTCTGGAAACACCATATATTTT. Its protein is CASSQMLPGISGNTIYF.

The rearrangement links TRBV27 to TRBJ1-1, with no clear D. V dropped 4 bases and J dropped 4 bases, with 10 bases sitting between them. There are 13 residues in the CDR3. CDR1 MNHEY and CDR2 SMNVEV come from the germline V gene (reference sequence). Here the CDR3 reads CASSSLVGTEAFF. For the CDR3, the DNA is TGTGCCAGCAGTTCCCTAGTGGGCACTGAAGCTTTCTTT.

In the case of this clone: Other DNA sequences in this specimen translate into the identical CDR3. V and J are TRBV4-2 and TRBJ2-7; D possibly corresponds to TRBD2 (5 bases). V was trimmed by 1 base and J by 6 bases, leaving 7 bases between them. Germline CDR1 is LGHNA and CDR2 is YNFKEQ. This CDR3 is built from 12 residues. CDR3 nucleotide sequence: TGTGCCAGCAGCCAAGGCGGGTCCGAGCAGTACTTC. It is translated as CASSQGGSEQYF.

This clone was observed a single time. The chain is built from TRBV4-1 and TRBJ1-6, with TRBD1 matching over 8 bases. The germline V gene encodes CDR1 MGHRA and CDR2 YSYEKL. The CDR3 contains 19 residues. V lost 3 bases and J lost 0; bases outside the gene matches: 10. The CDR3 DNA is TGCGCCAGCAGCCACAGGCGGGACAGGTCTAGCTCCTATAATTCACCCCTCCACTTT. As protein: CASSHRRDRSSSYNSPLHF.